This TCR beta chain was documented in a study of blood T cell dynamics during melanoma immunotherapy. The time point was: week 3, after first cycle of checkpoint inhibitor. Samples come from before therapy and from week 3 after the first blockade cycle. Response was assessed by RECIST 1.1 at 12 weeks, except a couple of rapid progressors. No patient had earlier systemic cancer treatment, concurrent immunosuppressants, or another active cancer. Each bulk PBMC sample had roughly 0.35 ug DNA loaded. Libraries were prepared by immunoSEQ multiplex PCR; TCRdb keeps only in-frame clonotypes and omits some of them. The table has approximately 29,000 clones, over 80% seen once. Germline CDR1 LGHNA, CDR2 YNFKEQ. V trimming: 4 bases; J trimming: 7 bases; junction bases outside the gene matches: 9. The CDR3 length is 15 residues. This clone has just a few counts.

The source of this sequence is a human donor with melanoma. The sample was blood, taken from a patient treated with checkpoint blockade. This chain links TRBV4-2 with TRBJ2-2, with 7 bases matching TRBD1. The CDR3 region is CASSPGDRESGELFF. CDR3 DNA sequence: TGTGCCAGCAGCCCAGGTGACAGGGAAAGCGGGGAGCTGTTTTTT.